The 27 T cell receptor beta chains below come from one sample, sequenced in a study of PD-L1 blockade in urothelial cancer. Stated time point: pretreatment peripheral blood. Only in-frame clones appear in the TCRdb table, and some are missing; sequencing was by immunoSEQ multiplex PCR. Of over 100,000 clones in the sample, around 84% were seen once. The specimen comprised PBMCs, sampled around atezolizumab (anti-PD-L1) treatment. Every receptor here comes from a man aged 45-60 years with urothelial cancer.

The chain carries TRBV5-4 and TRBJ1-6; 9 bases are a match to TRBD1. The junction had 10 bases not matched to a gene; V was cut back by 4 bases and J by 8 bases. The germline V gene has CDR1 SGHNT and CDR2 YYREEE (reference sequence). The CDR3 length is 16 residues. The CDR3 bases are TGTGCCAGCAGCAGCTACAGGGGGCGGTCGGATTCACCCCTCCACTTT. It is translated as CASSSYRGRSDSPLHF.

The chain carries TRBV25-1 and TRBJ2-6; the D is unclear. Per the germline V gene, CDR1 is MGHDK and CDR2 is SYGVNS. CDR3 length: 14 residues. The germline V and J ends were trimmed by 5 bases and 3 bases, with 8 bases remaining between them. As DNA, the CDR3 is TGTGCCAGCAGTCGGAGTGGTGGGGCCAACGTCCTGACTTTC. This sequence encodes CASSRSGGANVLTF.

The rearrangement uses TRBV19 and TRBJ1-4; D is ambiguous. V dropped 7 bases and J dropped 8 bases, with 8 bases sitting between them. The CDR3 contains 11 residues. In germline, CDR1 is LNHDA, CDR2 SQIVND (reference sequence). CDR3 sequence (DNA): TGTGCCAGTATTCGAGGAGAAAAACTGTTTTTT. The encoded protein is CASIRGEKLFF.

The chain recombines TRBV12-2 with TRBJ2-2; the table's D call of TRBD1 was not tested on the DNA. TRBV12-2 is noted as a pseudogene. The CDR3 runs to 15 residues. DNA of the CDR3: TGTGCAAGTCGCCTGCAAGGACACCCGACCGGGGAGCTGTTTTTT. As protein: CASRLQGHPTGELFF.

This rearrangement joins TRBV6-1 to TRBJ1-5; D ambiguous. CDR1 is MNHNS and CDR2 is SASEGT in the germline V gene. CDR3 length equals 13 residues. Trimming took 0 bases from V and 7 from J, leaving 7 bases between them. CDR3 bases: TGTGCCAGCAGTGAAGCCTCCCTACAGCCCCAGCATTTT. Protein product: CASSEASLQPQHF.

V gene TRBV6-6 combines with J gene TRBJ2-7; 9 bases match TRBD1. Germline trimming cut 4 bases from V and 1 base from J; bases unmatched to any gene: 8. Germline-derived CDR1 and CDR2 are MNHNY and SVGAGI (reference sequence). The CDR3 loop spans 16 amino acids. CDR3 sequence (DNA): TGTGCCAGCAGTTCTACCGGGACAGGGAAGTCCTACGAGCAGTACTTC. This codes for CASSSTGTGKSYEQYF.

V gene TRBV7-2 combines with J gene TRBJ1-1; D perhaps matches TRBD1 (6 bases). The CDR3 contains 14 residues. Trimming took off 4 bases at V and 1 base at J, with 10 bases between the two ends. Germline CDR1 SGHTA, CDR2 FQGNSA. In DNA, the CDR3 is TGTGCCAGCAGCTCCCAGGGGAGGAACACTGAAGCTTTCTTT. It encodes CASSSQGRNTEAFF.

The chain uses TRBV11-1 and TRBJ2-1; 8 positions match TRBD1. From germline, CDR1 is SGHAT and CDR2 FQDESV (reference sequence). V lost 5 bases and J lost 6; bases outside the gene matches: 6. The CDR3 spans 14 residues. CDR3 sequence: CASSPGQDRNEQFF. For the CDR3, the DNA is TGTGCCAGCAGCCCGGGACAGGATCGCAATGAGCAGTTCTTC.

The chain recombines TRBV4-2 with TRBJ2-3; 9 nucleotides line up with TRBD2. The germline CDR1 and CDR2 sequences are LGHNA and YNFKEQ. V dropped 0 bases and J dropped 1; count of bases not matched to a gene: 17. The CDR3 loop spans 21 amino acids. The CDR3 is CASSQDWVAGVWENGTDTQYF. CDR3 nucleotides: TGTGCCAGCAGCCAAGATTGGGTAGCGGGAGTTTGGGAAAACGGCACAGATACGCAGTATTTT.

This sequence joins TRBV28 and TRBJ2-7; 8 bases fit TRBD1. The CDR3 is 16 residues long. The germline gives CDR1 MDHEN, CDR2 SYDVKM. Trimming at V came to 5 bases and at J to 7 bases, leaving 16 bases not matched to a gene. Written as DNA, the CDR3 is TGTGCCAGCAGTCAATCACCCGGGACAGGAACGTGGGAGCAGTACTTC. Translation gives CASSQSPGTGTWEQYF.

The chain uses TRBV7-2 and TRBJ1-1; 8 bases fit TRBD1. Germline lookup yields CDR1 SGHTA and CDR2 FQGNSA. Germline trimming cut 5 bases from V and 6 bases from J; bases unmatched to any gene: 8. The CDR3 has 14 residues. The CDR3 loop reads CASSARQGIPEAFF. CDR3 coding DNA: TGTGCCAGCAGCGCGAGACAGGGGATCCCTGAAGCTTTCTTT.

CDR3 in amino acids: CASSLGLAGPPYEQYF. The CDR3 bases are TGTGCCAGCAGCCTTGGACTAGCGGGACCTCCCTACGAGCAGTACTTC. The chain combines TRBV7-9 with TRBJ2-7; 12 bases match TRBD2. Losses at the gene ends were 5 bases for V and 2 bases for J; bases not matched to a gene: 7. This CDR3 is built from 16 residues. Germline assignment: CDR1 SEHNR and CDR2 FQNEAQ (reference sequence).

This clone was picked up one time. The rearrangement joins TRBV5-1 to TRBJ2-7; 9 nucleotides line up with TRBD2. V was pared by 2 bases and J by 5 bases, with 8 bases of the junction left unmatched. The CDR3 spans 15 residues. CDR1 is SGHRS and CDR2 is YFSETQ in the germline V gene. The CDR3 nucleotides read TGCGCCAGCAGCTTATATAGCGGGAGCCGCGACGAGCAGTACTTC. Translating it yields CASSLYSGSRDEQYF.

This chain connects TRBV11-2 to TRBJ2-7; a weak D match, TRBD1 (6 bases). CDR1 is SGHAT and CDR2 is FQNNGV in the germline V gene. The CDR3 is made up of 14 amino acids. V was cut by 4 bases and J by 2 bases, with 12 bases left in between. CDR3 coding DNA: TGTGCCAGCAGCTGGGGGCAGGGGACCTACGAGCAGTACTTC. Its protein is CASSWGQGTYEQYF.

This sequence joins TRBV7-9 and TRBJ1-2, with D hard to call. The CDR3 spans 14 residues. Trimming pared 1 base from V and 1 base from J, leaving 7 bases between. The germline CDR1 and CDR2 sequences are SEHNR and FQNEAQ (reference sequence). CDR3 residues: CASSLGGDNYGYTF. CDR3 bases: TGTGCCAGCAGCTTAGGTGGAGATAACTATGGCTACACCTTC.

The chain joins TRBV20-1 to TRBJ2-1, with 8 bases fitting TRBD2. The CDR3 extends over 11 amino acids. Germline V CDR1 and CDR2: DFQATT, SNEGSKA (reference sequence). Unmatched junction bases numbered 5, after V lost 7 bases and J lost 9 bases. The CDR3 is CSGAGVTEQFF. For the CDR3, the DNA is TGCAGTGGAGCGGGAGTCACTGAGCAGTTCTTC.

This chain connects TRBV9 to TRBJ2-1, with a tentative D call TRBD2 (6 bases). CDR1 is SGDLS and CDR2 is YYNGEE in the germline V gene. V was trimmed by 0 bases and J by 2 bases, leaving 15 bases between them. The CDR3 runs 17 residues. The CDR3 is CASSVGGGTVTYNEQFF. The CDR3 nucleotides read TGTGCCAGCAGCGTAGGTGGGGGGACGGTCACCTACAATGAGCAGTTCTTC.

The chain recombines TRBV28 with TRBJ1-2, with D perhaps TRBD1 (6 bases). In germline, CDR1 is MDHEN, CDR2 SYDVKM. Trimming left V 5 bases short and J 4 bases short, with 23 bases between. The CDR3 sequence is 17 residues long. The chain's CDR3 is CASSPEGGPKGLYGYTF. The CDR3 nucleotides read TGTGCCAGCAGTCCCGAAGGGGGACCCAAGGGTCTCTATGGCTACACCTTC.

This chain connects TRBV7-9 to TRBJ2-1; 7 bases align to TRBD1. V trimming: 2 bases; J trimming: 4 bases; junction bases outside the gene matches: 8. CDR3 length: 16 residues. Germline V gene lookup returns CDR1 SEHNR and CDR2 FQNEAQ (reference sequence). CDR3 bases: TGTGCCAGCAGCTTATTCCCGAGACAGGGTTACAATGAGCAGTTCTTC. It specifies CASSLFPRQGYNEQFF.

The genes are TRBV11-3 and TRBJ2-1; D is ambiguous. In germline, CDR1 is SGHNT, CDR2 YENEEA. Trimming pared 3 bases from V and 4 bases from J, leaving 4 bases between. This CDR3 is 12 amino acids long. The CDR3 bases are TGTGCCAGCAGCTTTCGTTACAATGAGCAGTTCTTC. It is translated as CASSFRYNEQFF.

This clone was seen once. V usage is TRBV19 and J usage is TRBJ2-1; 9 nucleotides agree with TRBD2. The germline V gene has CDR1 LNHDA and CDR2 SQIVND (reference sequence). V lost 4 bases to trimming and J lost 7 bases; unmatched junction nucleotides: 11. CDR3 size: 16 residues. The CDR3 sequence: CASSRPGTSSGNEQFF. CDR3 DNA: TGTGCCAGTAGTAGACCCGGGACTAGCTCAGGAAATGAGCAGTTCTTC.

This clone was counted a single time. V usage is TRBV19 and J usage is TRBJ2-4; 10 bases agree with TRBD1. This CDR3 contains 13 residues. V shed 6 bases and J 7 bases; nucleotides not matched to a gene: 3. CDR1 and CDR2 (germline): LNHDA, SQIVND (reference sequence). The CDR3 loop reads CASRRQGANIQYF. The CDR3 coding sequence is TGTGCCAGTAGGAGACAGGGGGCGAACATTCAGTACTTC.

The gene calls are TRBV11-3 and TRBJ1-1; a weak D match, TRBD1 (6 bases). The germline gives CDR1 SGHNT, CDR2 YENEEA. The CDR3 has 13 residues. V was shortened by 3 bases and J by 5 bases, with 10 bases between the two germline ends. The CDR3 is CASSFTGRTEAFF. Written as DNA, the CDR3 is TGTGCCAGCAGCTTTACAGGGAGAACTGAAGCTTTCTTT.

The V call is TRBV10-1, the J call TRBJ2-1; no firm D call. This CDR3 region has 13 residues. Looked up from germline, CDR1 is WNHNN and CDR2 is SYGVQD (reference sequence). V was pared by 2 bases and J by 5 bases, with 7 bases between. As DNA, the CDR3 is TGCGCCAGCAGTGAGATGGCAGACAATGAGCAGTTCTTC. Translated, it gives CASSEMADNEQFF.

The chain links TRBV18 to TRBJ2-3; D gene unclear. The CDR3 loop spans 16 amino acids. V lost 0 bases, J lost 2 bases, and 12 bases lay in between. Germline values: CDR1 KGHSH, CDR2 LQKENI. The CDR3 region has the DNA TGTGCCAGCTCACCACCTGGTACTGTGTACACAGATACGCAGTATTTT. Translated: CASSPPGTVYTDTQYF.

V and J are TRBV5-4 and TRBJ2-5; the match to TRBD2 covers 13 bases. The CDR3 loop spans 15 amino acids. CDR1 is SGHNT and CDR2 is YYREEE in the germline V gene (reference sequence). The trim removed 4 bases at V and 4 bases at J, leaving 4 bases unmatched. This CDR3 is CASSPGLAGRETQYF. The DNA of the CDR3 is TGTGCCAGCAGCCCGGGACTAGCGGGAAGAGAGACCCAGTACTTC.

The V gene is TRBV4-2, the J gene TRBJ2-1; 10 nucleotides match TRBD2. The CDR3 consists of 14 residues. The ends lost 7 bases at V and 8 bases at J; junction bases unmatched: 8. The V gene's germline CDR1 is LGHNA and CDR2 YNFKEQ. For the CDR3, the DNA is TGTGCCAGCACCCCAGTAGCGGGAGGTGATGAGCAGTTCTTC. Translation gives CASTPVAGGDEQFF.